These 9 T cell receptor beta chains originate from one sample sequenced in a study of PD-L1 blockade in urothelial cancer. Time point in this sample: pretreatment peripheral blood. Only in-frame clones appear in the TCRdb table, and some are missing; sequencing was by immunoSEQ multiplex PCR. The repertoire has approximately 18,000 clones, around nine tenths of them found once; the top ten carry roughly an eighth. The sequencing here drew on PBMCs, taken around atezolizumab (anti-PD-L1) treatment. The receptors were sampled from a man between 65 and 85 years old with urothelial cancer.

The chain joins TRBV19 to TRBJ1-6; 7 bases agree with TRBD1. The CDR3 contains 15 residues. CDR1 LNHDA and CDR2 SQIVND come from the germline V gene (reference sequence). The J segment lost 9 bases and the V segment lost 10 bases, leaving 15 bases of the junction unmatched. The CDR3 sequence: CATGTRQGGLSPLHF. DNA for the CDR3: TGTGCCACAGGAACTCGACAGGGTGGCCTTTCACCCCTCCACTTT.

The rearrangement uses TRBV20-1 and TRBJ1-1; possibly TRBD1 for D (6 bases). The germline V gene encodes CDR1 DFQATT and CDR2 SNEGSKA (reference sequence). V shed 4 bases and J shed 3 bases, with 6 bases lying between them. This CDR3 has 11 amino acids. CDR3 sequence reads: CSATGDTEAFF. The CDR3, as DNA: TGCAGTGCTACAGGGGACACTGAAGCTTTCTTT.

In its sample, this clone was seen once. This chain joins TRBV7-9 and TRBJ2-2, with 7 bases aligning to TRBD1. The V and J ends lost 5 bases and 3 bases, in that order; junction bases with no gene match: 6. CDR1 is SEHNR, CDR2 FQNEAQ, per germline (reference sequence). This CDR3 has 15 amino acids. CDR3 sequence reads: CASSRRQGDTGELFF. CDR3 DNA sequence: TGTGCCAGCAGCCGCCGACAGGGAGACACCGGGGAGCTGTTTTTT.

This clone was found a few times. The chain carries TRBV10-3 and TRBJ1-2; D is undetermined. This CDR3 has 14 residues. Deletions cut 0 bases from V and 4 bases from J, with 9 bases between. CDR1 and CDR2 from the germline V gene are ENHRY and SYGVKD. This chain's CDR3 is CAISESRHSYGYTF. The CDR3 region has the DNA TGTGCCATCAGTGAGTCAAGACACAGCTATGGCTACACCTTC.

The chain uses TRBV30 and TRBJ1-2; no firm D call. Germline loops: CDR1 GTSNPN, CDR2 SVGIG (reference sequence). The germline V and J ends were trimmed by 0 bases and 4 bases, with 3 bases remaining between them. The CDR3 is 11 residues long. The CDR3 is CAWSVGYGYTF. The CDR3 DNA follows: TGTGCCTGGAGTGTCGGCTATGGCTACACCTTC.

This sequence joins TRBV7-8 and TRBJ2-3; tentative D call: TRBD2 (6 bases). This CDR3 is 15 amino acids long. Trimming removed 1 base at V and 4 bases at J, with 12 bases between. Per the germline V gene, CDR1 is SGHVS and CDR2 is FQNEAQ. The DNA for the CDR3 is TGTGCCAGCAGCTTAGAGGGGAGGTACCCAGATACGCAGTATTTT. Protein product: CASSLEGRYPDTQYF.

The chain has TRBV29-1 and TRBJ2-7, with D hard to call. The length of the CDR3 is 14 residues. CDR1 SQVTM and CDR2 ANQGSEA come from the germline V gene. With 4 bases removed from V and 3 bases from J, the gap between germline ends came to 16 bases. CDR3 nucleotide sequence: TGCAGCGTTGTACCTACGGAGAGGAGCTACGAGCAGTACTTC. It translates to CSVVPTERSYEQYF.

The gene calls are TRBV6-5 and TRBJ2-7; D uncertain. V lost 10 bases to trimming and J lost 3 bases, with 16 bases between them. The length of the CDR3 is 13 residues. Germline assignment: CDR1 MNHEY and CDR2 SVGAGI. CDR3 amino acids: CAIPGRISYEQYF. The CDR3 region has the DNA TGTGCCATCCCGGGTCGGATTAGCTACGAGCAGTACTTC.

The CDR3 reads CASSLGTSGGFETQYF. For the CDR3, the DNA is TGTGCCAGCAGCTTAGGGACTAGCGGGGGGTTCGAGACCCAGTACTTC. The genes are TRBV7-2 and TRBJ2-5; 14 nucleotides line up with TRBD2. Germline trimming cut 1 base from V and 5 bases from J; bases unmatched to any gene: 3. The CDR3 length is 16 residues. The germline CDR1 and CDR2 sequences are SGHTA and FQGNSA.